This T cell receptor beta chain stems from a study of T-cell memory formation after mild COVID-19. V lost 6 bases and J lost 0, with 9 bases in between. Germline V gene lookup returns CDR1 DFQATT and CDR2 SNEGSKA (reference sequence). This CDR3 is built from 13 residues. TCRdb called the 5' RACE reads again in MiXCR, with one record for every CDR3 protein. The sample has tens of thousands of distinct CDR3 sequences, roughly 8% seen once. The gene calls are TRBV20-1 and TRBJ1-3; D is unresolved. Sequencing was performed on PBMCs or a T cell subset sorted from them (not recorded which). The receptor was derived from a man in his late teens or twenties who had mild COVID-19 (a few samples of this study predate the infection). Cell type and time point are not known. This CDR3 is CSAPTDSGNTIYF. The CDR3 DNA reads TGCAGTGCCCCGACGGACTCTGGAAACACCATATATTTT.